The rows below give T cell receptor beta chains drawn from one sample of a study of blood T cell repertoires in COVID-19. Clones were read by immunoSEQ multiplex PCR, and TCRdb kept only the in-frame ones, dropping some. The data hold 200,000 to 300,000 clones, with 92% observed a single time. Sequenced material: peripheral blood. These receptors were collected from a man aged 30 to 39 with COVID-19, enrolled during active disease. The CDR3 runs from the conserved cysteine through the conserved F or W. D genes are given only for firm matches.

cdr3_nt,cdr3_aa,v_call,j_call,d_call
TGTGCCAGCAGTTTAGCTGAGAGCACTGAAGCTTTCTTT,CASSLAESTEAFF,TRBV12-3/TRBV12-4,TRBJ1-1,NA
TGTGCCTGGGTAGCAGAGATCCCTGGAAACACCATATATTTT,CAWVAEIPGNTIYF,TRBV30,TRBJ1-3,NA
TGCGCCAGCAGCTTGGGTGCCACTTCCTACGAGCAGTACTTC,CASSLGATSYEQYF,TRBV5-1,TRBJ2-7,NA
TGTGCCAGCAGCTTAGGAAGGGGAGGATCTCAGCCCCAGCATTTT,CASSLGRGGSQPQHF,TRBV11-2,TRBJ1-5,NA
TGCAGCGTTGAAGGTGGCGGGAATGACGAAAAACTGTTTTTT,CSVEGGGNDEKLFF,TRBV29-1,TRBJ1-4,NA
TGTGCCAGCAGCTTAGTGGGGAGGGCGGAGGGCTACACCTTC,CASSLVGRAEGYTF,TRBV11-1,TRBJ1-2,NA
TGTGCCAGCAGCTGGGCCTACACCTACGAGCAGTACTTC,CASSWAYTYEQYF,TRBV11-2,TRBJ2-7,NA
TGTGCCTGGAGTGAGGACAGTGCTATTGAAGCTTTCTTT,CAWSEDSAIEAFF,TRBV30,TRBJ1-1,NA
TGTGCCAGCAGTTACCCCGGAGGGCCCCAGCATTTT,CASSYPGGPQHF,TRBV6-5,TRBJ1-5,NA
TGTGCCAGCAGGTTCTCCGGGTACCAAGAGACCCAGTACTTC,CASRFSGYQETQYF,TRBV2,TRBJ2-5,NA
TGCGCCAGCAGCACCCCTATGGGACAGGGGAGCGCTGAAGCTTTCTTT,CASSTPMGQGSAEAFF,TRBV5-1,TRBJ1-1,TRBD1
TGTGCCAGCAGCCCGGGGGGCGGCAGGGGGCTCCACGAGCAGTACTTC,CASSPGGGRGLHEQYF,TRBV5-4,TRBJ2-7,NA
TGCAGCGTTGCGCTAGCGGGGGGTTTAAATGAGCAGTTCTTC,CSVALAGGLNEQFF,TRBV29-1,TRBJ2-1,TRBD2
TGTGCCAGTAGTATCGACAGGGGAGGTGGGGAGCAGTACTTC,CASSIDRGGGEQYF,TRBV19,TRBJ2-7,TRBD1
TGTGCCAGCAGCTTCTATGGAGGAGATACGCAGTATTTT,CASSFYGGDTQYF,TRBV11-3,TRBJ2-3,NA
TGTGCCAGCTCACCACCGGGCGGGTACAATGAGCAGTTCTTC,CASSPPGGYNEQFF,TRBV18,TRBJ2-1,NA
TGTGCCAGCAGTCCGGTGGAGGGGACTGAAGCTTTCTTT,CASSPVEGTEAFF,TRBV27,TRBJ1-1,NA
TGTGCCAGCTGCCTGACAGACACCTACAATGAGCAGTTCTTC,CASCLTDTYNEQFF,TRBV6-2/TRBV6-3,TRBJ2-1,NA
TGTGCCAGCAGCCAAGTCGGGGGGCTGCTCTCCTACGAGCAGTACTTC,CASSQVGGLLSYEQYF,TRBV14,TRBJ2-7,NA
TGTGCCAGCAGTTTATGGGGGGGACGATATGGCTACACCTTC,CASSLWGGRYGYTF,TRBV27,TRBJ1-2,NA